Described below is a single T cell receptor beta chain sequence and its context. The length of the CDR3 is 15 residues. The trim removed 7 bases at V and 7 bases at J, leaving 12 bases unmatched. Germline V CDR1 and CDR2: SGHTA, FQGTGA. The data were obtained in a study of blood T cell repertoires in COVID-19. Study in general: Donors in the United States, Italy and Spain gave samples during acute or convalescent COVID-19. From T cells, B-cell-depleted T cells, or PBMCs came the material, which was cDNA or gDNA.

Per the original data handling: Nucleated cell counts were estimated from reference gene primer amplification. The table came from immunoSEQ multiplex PCR; TCRdb's copy has only in-frame clones and leaves some out. D and trimming were read from the DNA, whereas the V and J calls and clone size are those reported in that table. The profile shows approximately 300,000 clones, about 93% of them singletons. During active infection, Seattle patients enrolled and were then monitored through disease. The chain is built from TRBV7-3 and TRBJ2-2, with 7 bases lining up with TRBD2. This TCR was recovered from a woman in her 30s with COVID-19, enrolled during active disease. What was sequenced was peripheral blood. The CDR3 DNA reads as TGTGCCAGCACCGACCAGCGGGACTTGGGCGGGGAGCTGTTTTTT. Residues: CASTDQRDLGGELFF.